These 22 T cell receptor beta chains originate from one sample sequenced in a study of Graves' ophthalmopathy and Graves' hyperthyroidism. TCR beta CDR3 regions were amplified from RNA transcripts. First-round RT-PCR with HTBI primers preceded a second-round multiplex PCR. From the multiplex PCR reads, TCRdb called clonotypes with MiXCR, one entry per CDR3 protein. This table holds a few hundred thousand distinct CDR3 sequences, 15% found once. Sequenced material: peripheral blood. Receptor source: a woman between 18 and 30 years old with stable Graves' hyperthyroidism.

This clonotype was detected many times. The chain recombines TRBV24-1 with TRBJ1-2, with D hard to call. The ends were cut back, 2 bases at V and 1 base at J, with 1 base in the middle. The germline V gene encodes CDR1 KGHDR and CDR2 SFDVKD. The CDR3 loop spans 12 amino acids. The chain's CDR3 is CATSDYNYGYTF. CDR3 coding DNA: TGTGCCACCAGTGATTATAACTATGGCTACACCTTC.

This clonotype was counted at least ten times. J is TRBJ1-2 and V is TRBV7-2; no definite D call. Trimming took off 4 bases at V and 5 bases at J, with 17 bases between the two ends. CDR3 size: 15 residues. The germline CDR1 and CDR2 sequences are SGHTA and FQGNSA. CDR3 coding DNA: TGTGCCAGCAGCTCTGGACTTTTAGGGTGGTATGGCTACACCTTC. It encodes CASSSGLLGWYGYTF.

There are many counts of this clonotype. The gene calls are TRBV7-9 and TRBJ2-2, with unresolved D. Trimming left V 2 bases short and J 5 bases short, with 6 bases between. Looked up from germline, CDR1 is SEHNR and CDR2 is FQNEAQ (reference sequence). CDR3 size: 13 residues. The CDR3 sequence: CASSLSDTGELFF. The CDR3 DNA sequence: TGTGCCAGCAGCTTAAGTGATACCGGGGAGCTGTTTTTT.

This clonotype was found many times. The gene calls are TRBV6-1 and TRBJ2-7; D might be TRBD1 (6 bases). Germline V gene lookup returns CDR1 MNHNS and CDR2 SASEGT. The V and J ends lost 7 bases and 4 bases respectively, with 17 bases between them. The CDR3 extends over 14 amino acids. DNA of the CDR3: TGTGCCAGCACGACAGGACAGAGCTTGTACGAGCAGTACTTC. Encoded protein: CASTTGQSLYEQYF.

This clonotype was found many times. The V gene is TRBV4-2, the J gene TRBJ1-6, with no clear D. Germline V lookup: CDR1 LGHNA, CDR2 YNFKEQ. The length of the CDR3 is 16 residues. The V end lost 4 bases, the J end lost 4 bases, and 14 bases lay between the germline ends. The CDR3 DNA reads TGTGCCAGCAGCCTACGAGAGACACAATATAATTCACCCCTCCACTTT. Translation gives CASSLRETQYNSPLHF.

This clonotype was counted many times. This sequence joins TRBV20-1 and TRBJ2-7; TRBD2 matches at 8 bases. The CDR3 length is 13 residues. Germline loops: CDR1 DFQATT, CDR2 SNEGSKA (reference sequence). Trimming removed 4 bases from V and 6 bases from J; junction bases left unmatched: 8. This CDR3 reads CSATHTSGGEQYF. DNA for the CDR3: TGCAGTGCTACCCACACTAGCGGAGGCGAGCAGTACTTC.

There are many counts of this clonotype. This chain links TRBV27 with TRBJ2-2; D is unresolved. Germline-derived CDR1 and CDR2 are MNHEY and SMNVEV (reference sequence). This CDR3 contains 13 residues. V was shortened by 6 bases and J by 7 bases, with 12 bases between the two germline ends. CDR3 bases: TGTGCCAGCAGACAGCCTGGCAGCGGGGAGCTGTTTTTT. The encoded protein is CASRQPGSGELFF.

This chain connects TRBV28 to TRBJ2-7, with D possibly matching TRBD1 (5 bases). Germline V gives CDR1 MDHEN, CDR2 SYDVKM. Trimming left V 5 bases short and J 1 base short, with 12 bases between. The CDR3 sequence is 14 residues long. CDR3 sequence reads: CASSGAGKSYEQYF. The CDR3 DNA reads TGTGCCAGCAGTGGGGCAGGGAAGTCCTACGAGCAGTACTTC.

The chain is built from TRBV6-1 and TRBJ1-6; 10 nucleotides align to TRBD1. CDR3 length equals 16 residues. Germline V gene data show CDR1 as MNHNS and CDR2 as SASEGT. Germline trimming cut 6 bases from V and 8 bases from J; bases unmatched to any gene: 10. The CDR3 DNA sequence: TGTGCCAGCAGAAAGCGGGAGGGACAGGGGTATTCACCCCTCCACTTT. Its translation is CASRKREGQGYSPLHF.

This clonotype has at least ten counts. The chain employs TRBV6-1 and TRBJ2-2; no clear D gene. Germline CDR1 and CDR2: MNHNS and SASEGT. This CDR3 spans 12 amino acids. V was cut by 6 bases and J by 5 bases, with 7 bases left in between. In nucleotides, the CDR3 is TGTGCCAGCAGCTGGGGAACCGGGGAGCTGTTTTTT. Its protein is CASSWGTGELFF.

This clonotype was counted many times. The V and J genes are TRBV9 and TRBJ1-2; 11 bases agree with TRBD1. CDR3 size: 15 residues. The V gene end was trimmed by 3 bases and the J gene end by 4 bases; junction bases not matched to a gene: 5. Germline V lookup: CDR1 SGDLS, CDR2 YYNGEE. CDR3 in DNA: TGTGCCAGCAGCGGAGGGACAGGGGGTCCCTATGGCTACACCTTC. This sequence encodes CASSGGTGGPYGYTF.

This clonotype has more than one count but fewer than ten. The genes are TRBV7-8 and TRBJ1-1; 8 bases align to TRBD1. This CDR3 is built from 17 residues. Germline CDR1 SGHVS, CDR2 FQNEAQ. Trimming took 5 bases from V and 1 from J; bases not matched to a gene: 12. CDR3 DNA sequence: TGTGCCAGCAGCAAGGCCGGGACAGGTTTAAAGAACACTGAAGCTTTCTTT. Translation: CASSKAGTGLKNTEAFF.

This clonotype came up many times. The chain is built from TRBV12-3 or TRBV12-4 and TRBJ1-1; 9 nucleotides line up with TRBD1. Germline trimming cut 11 bases from V and 5 bases from J; bases unmatched to any gene: 15. The CDR3 spans 15 residues. CDR3 nucleotide sequence: TGTGCCCAATCCGATGACAGGGGGTCGGGAACTGAAGCTTTCTTT. This codes for CAQSDDRGSGTEAFF.

Details on this clonotype: One base away lies a much larger clone, so this may be a sequencing read error. The chain couples TRBV2 to TRBJ2-5; D call uncertain. Germline V CDR1 and CDR2: SNHLY, FYNNEI. The CDR3 extends over 13 amino acids. CDR3: CATSEFEEETQYF. The CDR3 bases are TGTGCCACCAGTGAATTCGAGGAAGAGACCCAGTACTTC.

There are many counts of this clonotype. This rearrangement joins TRBV7-8 to TRBJ1-2; tentatively, D is TRBD1 (5 bases). Germline V CDR1 and CDR2: SGHVS, FQNEAQ. CDR3 length: 13 residues. V lost 0 bases and J lost 8, with 10 bases in between. The CDR3 spells CASSLASGQGYTF. In nucleotides, the CDR3 is TGTGCCAGCAGCTTAGCCTCAGGGCAGGGCTACACCTTC.

Many counts were recorded for this clonotype. The rearrangement links TRBV18 to TRBJ2-7, with TRBD1 matching over 8 bases. V was clipped by 4 bases and J by 2 bases; unmatched bases: 4. In germline, CDR1 is KGHSH, CDR2 LQKENI. CDR3 length: 14 amino acids. The CDR3 DNA follows: TGTGCCAGCTCACGAAGGACAGGGCCCTACGAGCAGTACTTC. It is translated as CASSRRTGPYEQYF.

This clonotype came up once. The chain uses TRBV25-1 and TRBJ2-7; 9 nucleotides agree with TRBD1. Germline CDR1 reads MGHDK; CDR2 reads SYGVNS. The length of the CDR3 is 16 residues. Losses at the gene ends were 7 bases for V and 5 bases for J; bases not matched to a gene: 15. In nucleotides, the CDR3 is TGTGCCAGCACCCAAGGGGTCGGGACAGGGCCCCACGAGCAGTACTTC. This sequence encodes CASTQGVGTGPHEQYF.

On this clonotype itself: Just one base apart from a much larger clone, this may be a read error. V usage is TRBV24-1 and J usage is TRBJ1-1, with D possibly being TRBD1 (5 bases). Germline CDR1 KGHDR, CDR2 SFDVKD. The CDR3 is 14 amino acids. V lost 0 bases, J lost 6 bases, and 10 bases lay in between. CDR3 nucleotides: TGTGCCACCAGTGATTTGGGCCGGGGCTCTGAAGCTTTCTTT. Its protein product is CATSDLGRGSEAFF.

This clonotype was seen more than once but under ten times. This may be a read error: a much more frequent sequence differs by one nucleotide. The chain recombines TRBV6-1 with TRBJ1-1; the D is unclear. CDR3 length equals 11 residues. Germline CDR1 and CDR2: MNHNS and SASEGT. The CDR3 DNA reads TGTGCCGGCAGTGAATACGGAGGGGCTTTCTTT. This translates into CAGSEYGGAFF.

The table lists this clonotype with a few counts. The CDR3 sequence is CASSPPTGGNEKLFF. Here the CDR3 DNA reads TGTGCCAGCAGTCCTCCGACAGGGGGTAATGAAAAACTGTTTTTT. The rearrangement links TRBV28 to TRBJ1-4; 9 bases are a match to TRBD1. Germline V gene sequence: CDR1 MDHEN, CDR2 SYDVKM. The J segment lost 4 bases and the V segment lost 5 bases, leaving 5 bases of the junction unmatched. This CDR3 has 15 amino acids.

This clonotype has a count of ten or more. V is TRBV10-3 and J is TRBJ1-2, with D possibly matching TRBD1 (5 bases). V was clipped by 4 bases and J by 2 bases, with 8 bases between them. The CDR3 sequence is 13 residues long. From germline, CDR1 is ENHRY and CDR2 SYGVKD. This CDR3 is CAISGDPNYGYTF. CDR3 in DNA: TGTGCCATCAGTGGGGACCCGAACTATGGCTACACCTTC.

Concerning this clonotype itself: A much larger clone differs by one base, so this may be a read error. The V call is TRBV7-9, the J call TRBJ1-2; 7 bases match TRBD1. CDR3 length: 14 residues. From germline, CDR1 is SEHNR and CDR2 FQNEAQ (reference sequence). J was trimmed by 7 bases and V by 1 base; bases with no gene match: 6. CDR3 sequence reads: CASSLDAGGIGYTF. Here the CDR3 DNA reads TGTGCCAGCAGCTTAGATGCAGGGGGTATTGGCTACACCTTC. Drawing the rest from reference TRBV7-9 and TRBJ1-2, the complete variable domain is DTGVSQNPRHKITKRGQNVTFRCDPISEHNRLYWYRQTLGQGPEFLTYFQNEAQLEKSRLLSDRFSAERPKGSFSTLEIQRTEQGDSAMYLCASSLDAGGIGYTFGSGTRLTVV.